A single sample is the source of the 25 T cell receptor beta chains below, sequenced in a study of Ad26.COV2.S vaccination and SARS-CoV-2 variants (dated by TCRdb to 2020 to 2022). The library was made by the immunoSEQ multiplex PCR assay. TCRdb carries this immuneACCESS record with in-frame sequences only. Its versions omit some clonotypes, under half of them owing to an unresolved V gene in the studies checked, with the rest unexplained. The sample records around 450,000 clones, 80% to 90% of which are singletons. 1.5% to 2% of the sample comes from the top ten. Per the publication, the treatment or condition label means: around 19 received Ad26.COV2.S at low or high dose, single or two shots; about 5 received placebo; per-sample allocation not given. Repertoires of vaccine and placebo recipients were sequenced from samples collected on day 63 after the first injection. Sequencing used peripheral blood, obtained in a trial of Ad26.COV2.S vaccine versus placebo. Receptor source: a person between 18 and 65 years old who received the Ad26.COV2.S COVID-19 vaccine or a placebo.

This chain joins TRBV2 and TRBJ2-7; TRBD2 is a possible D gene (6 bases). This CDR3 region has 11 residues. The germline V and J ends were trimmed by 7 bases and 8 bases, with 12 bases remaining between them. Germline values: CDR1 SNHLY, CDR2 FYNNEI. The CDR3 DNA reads TGTGCCAGCACGGGAGTGGGCAAGCAGTACTTC. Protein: CASTGVGKQYF.

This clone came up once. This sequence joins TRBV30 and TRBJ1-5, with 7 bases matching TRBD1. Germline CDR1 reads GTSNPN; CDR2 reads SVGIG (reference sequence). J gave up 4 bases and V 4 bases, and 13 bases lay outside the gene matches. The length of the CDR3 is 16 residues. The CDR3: CAWTPKPGQLNQPQHF. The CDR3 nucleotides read TGTGCCTGGACGCCTAAACCGGGACAGTTAAATCAGCCCCAGCATTTT.

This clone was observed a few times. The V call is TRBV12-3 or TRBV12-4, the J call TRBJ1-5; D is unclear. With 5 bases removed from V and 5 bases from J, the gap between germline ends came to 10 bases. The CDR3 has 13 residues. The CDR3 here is CASSKGQYQPQHF. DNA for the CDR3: TGTGCCAGCAGTAAAGGCCAATATCAGCCCCAGCATTTT.

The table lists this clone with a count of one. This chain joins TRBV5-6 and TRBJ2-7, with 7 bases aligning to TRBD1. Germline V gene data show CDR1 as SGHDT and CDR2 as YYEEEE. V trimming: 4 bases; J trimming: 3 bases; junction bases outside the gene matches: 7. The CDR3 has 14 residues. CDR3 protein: CASSPGQSIYEQYF. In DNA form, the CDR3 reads TGTGCCAGCAGCCCGGGACAGAGCATCTACGAGCAGTACTTC.

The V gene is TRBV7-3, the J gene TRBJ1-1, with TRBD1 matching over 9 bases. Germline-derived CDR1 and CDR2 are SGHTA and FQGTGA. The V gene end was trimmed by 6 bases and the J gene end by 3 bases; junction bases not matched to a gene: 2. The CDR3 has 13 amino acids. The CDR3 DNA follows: TGTGCCAGCAGGCGACAGGGGGACACTGAAGCTTTCTTT. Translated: CASRRQGDTEAFF.

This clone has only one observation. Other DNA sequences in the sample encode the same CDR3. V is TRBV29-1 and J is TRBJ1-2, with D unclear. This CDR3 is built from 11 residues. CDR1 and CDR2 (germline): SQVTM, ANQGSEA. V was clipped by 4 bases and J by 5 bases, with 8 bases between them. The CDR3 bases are TGCAGCGTTGGATCTGGATATGGCTACACCTTC. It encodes CSVGSGYGYTF.

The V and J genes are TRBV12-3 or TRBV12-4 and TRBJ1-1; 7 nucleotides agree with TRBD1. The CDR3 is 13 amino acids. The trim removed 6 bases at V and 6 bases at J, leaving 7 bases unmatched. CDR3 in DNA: TGTGCCAGCAGCTCATCAGGGGGTTCTGAAGCTTTCTTT. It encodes CASSSSGGSEAFF.

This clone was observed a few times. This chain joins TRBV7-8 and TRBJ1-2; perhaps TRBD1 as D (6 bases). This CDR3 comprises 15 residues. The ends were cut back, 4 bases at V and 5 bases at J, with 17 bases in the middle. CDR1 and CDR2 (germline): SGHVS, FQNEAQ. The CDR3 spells CASSSAGGGSYGYTF. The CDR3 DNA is TGTGCCAGCAGCTCGGCCGGGGGCGGATCTTATGGCTACACCTTC.

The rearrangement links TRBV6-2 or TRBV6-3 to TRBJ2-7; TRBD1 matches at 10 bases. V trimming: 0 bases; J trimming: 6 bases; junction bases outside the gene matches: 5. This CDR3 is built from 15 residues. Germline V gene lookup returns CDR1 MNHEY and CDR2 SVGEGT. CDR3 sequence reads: CASSYSTTGGFEQYF. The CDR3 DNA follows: TGTGCCAGCAGTTACTCGACGACAGGGGGCTTCGAGCAGTACTTC.

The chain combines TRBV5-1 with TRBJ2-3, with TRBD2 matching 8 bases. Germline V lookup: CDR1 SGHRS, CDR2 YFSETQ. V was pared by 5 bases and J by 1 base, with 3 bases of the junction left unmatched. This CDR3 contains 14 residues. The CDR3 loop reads CASRRGLGTDTQYF. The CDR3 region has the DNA TGCGCCAGCAGACGGGGACTAGGCACAGATACGCAGTATTTT.

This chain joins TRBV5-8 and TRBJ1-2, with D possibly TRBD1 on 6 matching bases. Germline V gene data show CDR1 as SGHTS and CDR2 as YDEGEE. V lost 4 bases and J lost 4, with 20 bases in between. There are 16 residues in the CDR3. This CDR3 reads CASSKLAGAGPYGYTF. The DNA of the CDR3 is TGTGCCAGCAGCAAACTAGCAGGGGCCGGCCCCTATGGCTACACCTTC.

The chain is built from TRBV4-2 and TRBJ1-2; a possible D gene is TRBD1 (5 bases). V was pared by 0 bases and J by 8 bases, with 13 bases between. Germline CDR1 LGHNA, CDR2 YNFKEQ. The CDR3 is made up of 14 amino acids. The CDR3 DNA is TGTGCCAGCAGCCAAGATCTCACAGGCGGGGGCTACACCTTC. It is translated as CASSQDLTGGGYTF.

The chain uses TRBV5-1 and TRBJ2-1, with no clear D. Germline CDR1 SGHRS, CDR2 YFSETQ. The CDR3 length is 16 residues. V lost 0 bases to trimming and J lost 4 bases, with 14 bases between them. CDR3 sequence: CASSLDGRTAYNEQFF. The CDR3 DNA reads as TGCGCCAGCAGCTTGGATGGCCGAACGGCTTACAATGAGCAGTTCTTC.

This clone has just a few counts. The CDR3 coding sequence is TGTGCCAGCAAAGGGGGGACCTCTGGAAACACCATATATTTT. Translated, it gives CASKGGTSGNTIYF. The rearrangement uses TRBV28 and TRBJ1-3, with D maybe TRBD1 (6 bases). V dropped 7 bases and J dropped 0 bases, with 10 bases sitting between them. Germline V gene data show CDR1 as MDHEN and CDR2 as SYDVKM. The length of the CDR3 is 14 residues.

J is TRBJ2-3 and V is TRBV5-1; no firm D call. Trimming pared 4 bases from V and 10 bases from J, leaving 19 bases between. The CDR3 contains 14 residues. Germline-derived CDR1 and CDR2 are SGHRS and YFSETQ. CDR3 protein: CASSAAARHFAQYF. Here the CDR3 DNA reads TGCGCCAGCAGCGCCGCAGCAAGGCATTTTGCGCAGTATTTT.

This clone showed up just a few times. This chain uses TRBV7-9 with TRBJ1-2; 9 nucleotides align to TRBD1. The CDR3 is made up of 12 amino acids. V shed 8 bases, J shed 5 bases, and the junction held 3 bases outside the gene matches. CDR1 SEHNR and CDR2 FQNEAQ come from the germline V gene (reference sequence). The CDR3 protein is CASDRGEYGYTF. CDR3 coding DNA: TGTGCCAGCGACAGGGGGGAGTATGGCTACACCTTC.

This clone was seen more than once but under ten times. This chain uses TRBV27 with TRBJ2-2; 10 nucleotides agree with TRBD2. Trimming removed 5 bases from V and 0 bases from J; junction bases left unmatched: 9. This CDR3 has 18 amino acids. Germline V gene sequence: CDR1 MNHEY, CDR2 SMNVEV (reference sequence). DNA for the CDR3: TGTGCCAGCAGTCCCCTTAAGACTAGCGGGTCGAACACCGGGGAGCTGTTTTTT. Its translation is CASSPLKTSGSNTGELFF.

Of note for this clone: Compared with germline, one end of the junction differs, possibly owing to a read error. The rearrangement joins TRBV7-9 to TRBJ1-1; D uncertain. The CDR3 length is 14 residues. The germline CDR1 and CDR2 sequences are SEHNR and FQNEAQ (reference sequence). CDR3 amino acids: CASSLDLQNSPPGF. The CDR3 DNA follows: TGTGCCAGCAGCTTAGATTTACAGAATTCCCCCCCAGGCTTT.

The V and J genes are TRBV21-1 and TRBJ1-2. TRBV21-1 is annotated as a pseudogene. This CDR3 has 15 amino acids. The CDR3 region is CASSKVRGRGYGYTF. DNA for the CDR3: TGTGCCAGCAGCAAGGTCCGGGGGCGGGGCTATGGCTACACCTTC.

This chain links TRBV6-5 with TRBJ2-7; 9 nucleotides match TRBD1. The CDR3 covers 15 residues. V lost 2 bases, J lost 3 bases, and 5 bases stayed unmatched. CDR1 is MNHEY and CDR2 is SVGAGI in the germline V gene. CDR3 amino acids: CASSYKTGGYYEQYF. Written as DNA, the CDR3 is TGTGCCAGCAGTTACAAGACAGGGGGGTACTACGAGCAGTACTTC.

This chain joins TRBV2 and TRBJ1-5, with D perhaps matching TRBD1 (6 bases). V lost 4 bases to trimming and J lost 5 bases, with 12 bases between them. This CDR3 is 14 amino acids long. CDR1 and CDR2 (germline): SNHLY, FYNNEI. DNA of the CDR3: TGTGCCAGCAGTGGGACAGACTTCTATCAGCCCCAGCATTTT. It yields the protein CASSGTDFYQPQHF.

CDR3 amino acids: CSVDFGDTIYF. As DNA, the CDR3 is TGCAGCGTTGATTTTGGGGACACCATATATTTT. The chain couples TRBV29-1 to TRBJ1-3, with D unclear. The CDR3 length is 11 residues. V lost 3 bases and J lost 8, with 8 bases in between. CDR1 and CDR2 (germline): SQVTM, ANQGSEA. Together with reference TRBV29-1 and TRBJ1-3, the CDR3 gives the full variable domain: SAVISQKPSRDICQRGTSLTIQCQVDSQVTMMFWYRQQPGQSLTLIATANQGSEATYESGFVIDKFPISRPNLTFSTLTVSNMSPEDSSIYLCSVDFGDTIYFGEGSWLTVV.

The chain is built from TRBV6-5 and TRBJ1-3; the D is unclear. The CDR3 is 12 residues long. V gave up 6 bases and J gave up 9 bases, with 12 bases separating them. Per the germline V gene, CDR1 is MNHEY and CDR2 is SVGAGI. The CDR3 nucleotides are TGTGCCAGCAGGTCCCCAGGCACCACCATATATTTT. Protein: CASRSPGTTIYF.

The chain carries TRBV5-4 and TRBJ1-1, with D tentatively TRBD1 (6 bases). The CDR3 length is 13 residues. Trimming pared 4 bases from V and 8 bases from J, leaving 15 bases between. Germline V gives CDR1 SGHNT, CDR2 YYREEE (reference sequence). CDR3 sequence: CASSVKGGQEAFF. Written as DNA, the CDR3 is TGTGCCAGCAGCGTAAAGGGGGGGCAAGAAGCTTTCTTT.

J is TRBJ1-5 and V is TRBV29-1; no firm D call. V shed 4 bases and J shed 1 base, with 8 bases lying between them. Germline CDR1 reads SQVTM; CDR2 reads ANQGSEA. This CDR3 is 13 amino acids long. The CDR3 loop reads CSVGYGSNQPQHF. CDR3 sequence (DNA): TGCAGCGTTGGGTACGGAAGCAATCAGCCCCAGCATTTT.